This passage covers 26 T cell receptor beta chains from one sample sequenced in a study of OX40 agonist ivuxolimab in advanced cancers. The data were produced by immunoSEQ multiplex PCR, yet TCRdb's version contains in-frame clones alone and is incomplete. The data contain roughly 73,000 clones, 80% to 90% of them singletons. This sample comprised CD4+ or CD8+ T cells sorted from blood, obtained in a trial of the OX40 agonist ivuxolimab. The receptor source for this set is an adult with an advanced solid tumor such as melanoma, head and neck, liver or kidney cancer.

The CDR3 DNA sequence: TGTGCCAGCAGAAGCCGGGACAGGGCCAATTCACCCCTCCACTTT. As protein: CASRSRDRANSPLHF. This chain links TRBV2 with TRBJ1-6; 9 bases agree with TRBD1. From germline, CDR1 is SNHLY and CDR2 FYNNEI. With 6 bases clipped from V and 7 bases from J, the junction kept 7 bases outside the gene matches. This CDR3 is built from 15 residues.

The chain links TRBV6-1 to TRBJ2-7; D is possibly TRBD1 or TRBD2 (6 bases each). V was pared by 5 bases and J by 6 bases, with 17 bases between. There are 14 residues in the CDR3. Germline lookup yields CDR1 MNHNS and CDR2 SASEGT. CDR3 loop: CASSLLGGGSEQYF. The CDR3 bases are TGTGCCAGCAGTCTACTCGGGGGCGGTTCCGAGCAGTACTTC.

The chain carries TRBV5-6 and TRBJ2-1, with D perhaps given as TRBD1 or TRBD2 (5 bases each). V gave up 2 bases and J gave up 3 bases, with 15 bases separating them. This CDR3 is 16 amino acids long. Germline V gene lookup returns CDR1 SGHDT and CDR2 YYEEEE. This CDR3 reads CASSFNPGTYYNEQFF. The CDR3 DNA reads as TGTGCCAGCAGCTTTAATCCCGGGACCTACTACAATGAGCAGTTCTTC.

The chain recombines TRBV5-1 with TRBJ2-5; 7 positions match TRBD1. The J segment lost 5 bases and the V segment lost 0 bases, leaving 10 bases of the junction unmatched. CDR3 size: 16 residues. Germline V gives CDR1 SGHRS, CDR2 YFSETQ. The CDR3 nucleotides are TGCGCCAGCAGCTTGGCCCCCCGAGGGGGCGGGGAGACCCAGTACTTC. This codes for CASSLAPRGGGETQYF.

J is TRBJ1-2 and V is TRBV11-2; no clear D gene. CDR1 SGHAT and CDR2 FQNNGV come from the germline V gene. Trimming pared 2 bases from V and 2 bases from J, leaving 3 bases between. The CDR3 extends over 12 amino acids. The CDR3 bases are TGTGCCAGCAGCTTATCAAACTATGGCTACACCTTC. It yields the protein CASSLSNYGYTF.

The chain has TRBV5-1 and TRBJ2-1; no clear D gene. CDR1 and CDR2 from the germline V gene are SGHRS and YFSETQ. The CDR3 has 14 amino acids. Between the trimmed V and J ends, which lost 0 bases and 6 bases, there was a span of 10 bases. The CDR3 here is CASSLGEAPNEQFF. CDR3 nucleotide sequence: TGCGCCAGCAGCTTGGGCGAGGCCCCCAATGAGCAGTTCTTC.

The chain links TRBV19 to TRBJ2-3; D is undetermined. V lost 5 bases and J 0 bases, leaving 15 bases between the germline ends. In germline, CDR1 is LNHDA, CDR2 SQIVND (reference sequence). CDR3 length: 16 residues. CDR3 bases: TGTGCCAGTAGTCCTTGGGATCTTCATAGCACAGATACGCAGTATTTT. Residues: CASSPWDLHSTDTQYF.

The chain links TRBV28 to TRBJ2-1; the D is unclear. V was clipped by 5 bases and J by 0 bases, with 11 bases between them. Germline CDR1 MDHEN, CDR2 SYDVKM. The CDR3 is made up of 15 amino acids. The CDR3 reads CASSQSIFSYNEQFF. The CDR3 DNA is TGTGCCAGCAGTCAGAGTATATTCTCCTACAATGAGCAGTTCTTC.

The chain links TRBV2 to TRBJ2-3; no clear D. CDR1 and CDR2 from the germline V gene are SNHLY and FYNNEI. The CDR3 has 11 amino acids. V was trimmed by 7 bases and J by 5 bases, leaving 7 bases between them. CDR3 DNA sequence: TGTGCCAGCAAATCCAGAGATACGCAGTATTTT. This gives the protein CASKSRDTQYF.

This clone was recorded only once. The V gene is TRBV5-1, the J gene TRBJ2-5; 9 bases match TRBD2. J lost 5 bases, V lost 4 bases, and 9 bases had no gene match. From germline, CDR1 is SGHRS and CDR2 YFSETQ. This CDR3 region has 15 residues. The CDR3 DNA follows: TGCGCCAGCAGCCCGGGCGCTAGCGGGGTGGAGACCCAGTACTTC. It encodes CASSPGASGVETQYF.

This clone has only one observation. V usage is TRBV2 and J usage is TRBJ1-2; 9 bases align to TRBD1. Trimming removed 7 bases from V and 5 bases from J; junction bases left unmatched: 5. Germline V gene sequence: CDR1 SNHLY, CDR2 FYNNEI. CDR3 length: 13 amino acids. In nucleotides, the CDR3 is TGTGCCAGCACCCCGGGACAGGGATATGGCTACACCTTC. This translates into CASTPGQGYGYTF. Combining the CDR3 with reference TRBV2 and TRBJ1-2 gives the whole variable domain EPEVTQTPSHQVTQMGQEVILRCVPISNHLYFYWYRQILGQKVEFLVSFYNNEISEKSEIFDDQFSVERPDGSNFTLKIRSTKLEDSAMYFCASTPGQGYGYTFGSGTRLTVV.

This clone was observed a single time. The chain has TRBV7-2 and TRBJ2-5; D gene ambiguous. V lost 3 bases and J 4 bases, leaving 3 bases between the germline ends. This CDR3 has 11 amino acids. The germline V gene encodes CDR1 SGHTA and CDR2 FQGNSA. The CDR3, as DNA: TGTGCCAGCAGCTTCGTAGAGACCCAGTACTTC. Protein: CASSFVETQYF.

This chain connects TRBV18 to TRBJ2-7; D call uncertain. The V and J ends lost 3 bases and 6 bases respectively, with 33 bases between them. CDR3 length: 20 amino acids. Germline CDR1 reads KGHSH; CDR2 reads LQKENI. This CDR3 reads CASSPIFGSAVTRNIGEQYF. As DNA, the CDR3 is TGTGCCAGCTCACCCATTTTTGGCTCCGCCGTTACCCGTAACATTGGCGAGCAGTACTTC.

V usage is TRBV4-1 and J usage is TRBJ1-3; 9 nucleotides match TRBD1. Germline V gene data show CDR1 as MGHRA and CDR2 as YSYEKL. The V gene end was trimmed by 0 bases and the J gene end by 4 bases; junction bases not matched to a gene: 7. The CDR3 is 17 amino acids. The DNA for the CDR3 is TGCGCCAGCAGCCAAGATGCAGGGACAGGGTCCGGAAACACCATATATTTT. Amino acid sequence: CASSQDAGTGSGNTIYF.

This clone was counted once. This chain links TRBV14 with TRBJ2-6; 9 bases agree with TRBD1. The CDR3 has 17 residues. Trimming took 4 bases from V and 4 from J; bases not matched to a gene: 8. Germline assignment: CDR1 SGHDN and CDR2 FVKESK. The CDR3 here is CASSPSNRGLGANVLTF. The CDR3 region has the DNA TGTGCCAGCAGCCCCAGCAACAGGGGGCTCGGGGCCAACGTCCTGACTTTC. The full variable domain, in which reference TRBV14 and TRBJ2-6 provide the parts outside the CDR3, is EAGVTQFPSHSVIEKGQTVTLRCDPISGHDNLYWYRRVMGKEIKFLLHFVKESKQDESGMPNNRFLAERTGGTYSTLKVQPAELEDSGVYFCASSPSNRGLGANVLTFGAGSRLTVL.

This chain uses TRBV27 with TRBJ2-3; 7 nucleotides agree with TRBD1. This CDR3 spans 14 amino acids. V lost 5 bases and J lost 1; bases outside the gene matches: 3. The germline V gene encodes CDR1 MNHEY and CDR2 SMNVEV (reference sequence). The CDR3 is CASSRTGGTDTQYF. The CDR3 DNA is TGTGCCAGCAGTCGAACAGGGGGCACAGATACGCAGTATTTT.

The chain recombines TRBV6-6 with TRBJ2-7; TRBD1 matches at 8 bases. The V and J ends lost 0 bases and 2 bases, in that order; junction bases with no gene match: 3. The germline V gene encodes CDR1 MNHNY and CDR2 SVGAGI (reference sequence). This CDR3 spans 15 amino acids. Written as DNA, the CDR3 is TGTGCCAGCAGTTACTCGGACAGGGAAACCTACGAGCAGTACTTC. It specifies CASSYSDRETYEQYF.

The chain is built from TRBV28 and TRBJ2-7, with 9 bases matching TRBD1. In germline, CDR1 is MDHEN, CDR2 SYDVKM. The CDR3 is 17 residues long. Trimming took 2 bases from V and 1 from J; bases not matched to a gene: 9. CDR3 in amino acids: CASSLRVRDRVSYEQYF. Here the CDR3 DNA reads TGTGCCAGCAGTTTAAGAGTCCGGGACAGGGTTTCCTACGAGCAGTACTTC.

The chain employs TRBV5-1 and TRBJ1-2; TRBD1 agrees at 9 bases. The germline CDR1 and CDR2 sequences are SGHRS and YFSETQ. The ends lost 7 bases at V and 4 bases at J; junction bases unmatched: 8. The CDR3 totals 14 residues. The CDR3 is CASGRQGETYGYTF. CDR3 coding DNA: TGCGCCAGCGGAAGACAGGGGGAGACCTATGGCTACACCTTC. Filled out from reference TRBV5-1 and TRBJ1-2, the complete variable domain reads KAGVTQTPRYLIKTRGQQVTLSCSPISGHRSVSWYQQTPGQGLQFLFEYFSETQRNKGNFPGRFSGRQFSNSRSEMNVSTLELGDSALYLCASGRQGETYGYTFGSGTRLTVV.

The CDR3 sequence: CASSLVGTGHYNEQFF. The DNA for the CDR3 is TGTGCCAGCAGCTTGGTGGGGACAGGGCACTACAATGAGCAGTTCTTC. The chain joins TRBV5-6 to TRBJ2-1; 9 bases are shared with TRBD1. CDR3 length: 16 residues. The V segment lost 0 bases and the J segment 3 bases; nucleotides outside the gene matches: 4. CDR1 is SGHDT and CDR2 is YYEEEE in the germline V gene.

The sample holds one count of this clone. This chain links TRBV9 with TRBJ1-1, with D maybe TRBD1 (5 bases). V shed 0 bases and J shed 1 base, with 13 bases lying between them. The germline V gene has CDR1 SGDLS and CDR2 YYNGEE. The CDR3 sequence is 16 residues long. CDR3 loop: CASSVEARVGNTEAFF. DNA for the CDR3: TGTGCCAGCAGCGTAGAGGCCAGGGTAGGGAACACTGAAGCTTTCTTT.

The chain links TRBV6-5 to TRBJ2-7; TRBD1 agrees at 7 bases. V was clipped by 10 bases and J by 1 base; unmatched bases: 13. The CDR3 is 15 residues long. Germline CDR1 reads MNHEY; CDR2 reads SVGAGI. The CDR3: CAIASPGQSSYEQYF. DNA of the CDR3: TGTGCCATCGCTAGCCCGGGACAGAGTTCCTACGAGCAGTACTTC.

This clone was seen just once. This rearrangement joins TRBV7-9 to TRBJ2-7; D is undetermined. The germline CDR1 and CDR2 sequences are SEHNR and FQNEAQ (reference sequence). V was shortened by 3 bases and J by 0 bases, with 6 bases between the two germline ends. The length of the CDR3 is 13 residues. CDR3 sequence (DNA): TGTGCCAGCAGCTTTTCCACCTCCTACGAGCAGTACTTC. It codes for CASSFSTSYEQYF.

The V and J genes are TRBV7-3 and TRBJ2-1, with TRBD1 matching over 10 bases. The CDR3 totals 16 residues. CDR1 and CDR2 (germline): SGHTA, FQGTGA. V trimming: 0 bases; J trimming: 6 bases; junction bases outside the gene matches: 5. CDR3 bases: TGTGCCAGCAGCTTAACTTGGACAGGGGGGGTCAATGAGCAGTTCTTC. This codes for CASSLTWTGGVNEQFF.

The J gene is TRBJ2-1, the V gene TRBV21-1; the tabulated D call, TRBD2, remains unverified against the DNA. TRBV21-1 counts as a pseudogene. This CDR3 spans 18 amino acids. The CDR3 sequence is CASSKRRGREPGANEQFF. The CDR3 DNA follows: TGTGCCAGCAGCAAACGGAGGGGACGGGAGCCCGGGGCCAATGAGCAGTTCTTC.

Only one count was recorded for this clone. V and J are TRBV18 and TRBJ1-1, with a possible D match to TRBD1 (6 bases). Germline V CDR1 and CDR2: KGHSH, LQKENI. The CDR3 totals 14 residues. V lost 6 bases and J lost 1, with 12 bases in between. The CDR3 spells CASSTGHGNTEAFF. In nucleotides, the CDR3 is TGTGCCAGCTCGACGGGACACGGGAACACTGAAGCTTTCTTT.